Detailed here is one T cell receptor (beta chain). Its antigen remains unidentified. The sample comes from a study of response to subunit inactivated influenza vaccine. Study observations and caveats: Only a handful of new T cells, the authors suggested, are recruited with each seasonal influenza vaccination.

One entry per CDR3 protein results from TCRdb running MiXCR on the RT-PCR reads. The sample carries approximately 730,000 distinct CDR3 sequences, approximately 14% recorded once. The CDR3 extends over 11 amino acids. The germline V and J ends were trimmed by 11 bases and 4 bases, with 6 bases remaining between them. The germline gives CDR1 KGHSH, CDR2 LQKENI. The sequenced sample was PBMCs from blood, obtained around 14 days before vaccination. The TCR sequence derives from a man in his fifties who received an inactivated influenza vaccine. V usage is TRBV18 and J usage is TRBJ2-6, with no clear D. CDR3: CAPRGANVLTF. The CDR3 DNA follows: TGTGCCCCTCGAGGGGCCAACGTCCTGACTTTC.